The present T cell receptor (beta chain) was sequenced within a study of CD8+CD57+ T cells in acquired aplastic anemia (dated 2018 in TCRdb). At the level of the whole study: A mean of roughly 2.9 ug of DNA, ranging from about 0.19 to 30 ug, was extracted from sorted CD4+ and CD8+ cells. A CD8+CD57+ expansion meant a frequency higher than the mean frequency seen in healthy subjects.

The germline V end is reduced by 6 bases and the J end by 0 bases; junction bases left unmatched: 6. As encoded in the germline V gene (reference sequence), CDR1 is DFQATT while CDR2 is SNEGSKA. The CDR3 goes from the cysteine to the phenylalanine over 14 residues. Solely the CDR3 DNA is kept, with 42 bases framed from the first base. In the case of this clonotype: This receptor's antigen is unknown. No base-level quality is on record; no much larger clone is a single base apart.

TCR beta VDJ combination and CDR3 sequence profiling used genomic DNA as the template. An Illumina HiSeq 2000 was used for TCR repertoire sequencing. Regarding the original processing steps: TRBV/TRBJ rearrangement plots, CDR3 size and DJ length profiles, and Simpson's diversity index were used to assess repertoires. The most abundant DNA sequence in the deep sequencing data was taken as the immunodominant clone. CDR3 amino acid sequences were checked for sharing across subjects and were also compared against the VDJdb database and published repertoires. The public reads were run again by TCRdb, first through fastp at Q25 and then through MiXCR, and only productive beta chains were kept. Rows with a matching CDR3 protein are joined into one entry that keeps the most common DNA and genes. The V and J calls here are based on TCRdb, not the publication. Present in this sample are about 220,000 distinct CDR3 sequences, more than 40% of which were seen just once. Over 7.5% of the sample belongs to the ten largest clones.

Expansion of CD8+CD57+ cells had been shown by flow cytometry in the patients chosen for sequencing. Every patient had a diagnosis of severe acquired aplastic anemia based on International Study of Aplastic Anemia and Agranulocytosis and Camitta criteria. No therapy had been received by the patients at the time of blood sampling. The study deep-sequenced TCR repertoires of sorted CD4+ and CD8+ blood T cells from severe aplastic anemia patients and healthy subjects. In the USA, patient enrollment took place under clinicaltrials.gov protocols 00001620, 01623167, 00001397, 00071045, 00081523 and 00961064. Ficoll-Paque density gradient centrifugation was used to isolate peripheral blood mononuclear cells. Before DNA extraction, CD4+ and CD8+ T cells were sorted by FACS or by magnetic beads. Overall study results and their limits: Between patients and healthy controls, no significant difference in CD8+ Simpson's diversity was found (P=0.060). About 29 CD8+ CDR3 sequences were found to be shared between patients and controls, but these sequences appeared to be highly expressed in patients and within the immunodominant clones of the patients.

The sequencing sample was made of sorted CD4+, CD8+, or CD8+CD57+ T cells (not recorded which) from PBMCs. The chain joins TRBV20-1 to TRBJ1-1, and TRBD1 matches 8 of the central bases. The source of this sequence is a human donor with aplastic anemia. Read as DNA, the sequence is TGCAGTGCCCCCCGACAGGGGATGAACACTGAAGCTTTCTTT. It encodes CSAPRQGMNTEAFF.